The 11 T cell receptor beta chains presented below share a single source sample, sequenced in a study of blood T cell repertoires in COVID-19. Here immunoSEQ multiplex PCR was the method, and the copy in TCRdb shows in-frame clones only, minus some. The repertoire consists of some 180,000 clones, with around 76% occurring once and the leading ten covering roughly 8.6%. Sequencing was performed on peripheral blood. The receptor source for this set is a woman aged 50 to 60 with active or convalescent COVID-19.

The rearrangement joins TRBV14 to TRBJ2-7, with 8 bases aligning to TRBD2. CDR3 length: 17 residues. Germline-derived CDR1 and CDR2 are SGHDN and FVKESK. J gave up 0 bases and V 0 bases, and 7 bases lay outside the gene matches. For the CDR3, the DNA is TGTGCCAGCAGCCAAGATCGGCTCGGGGGGGACTCCTACGAGCAGTACTTC. Its protein product is CASSQDRLGGDSYEQYF.

The chain carries TRBV12-3 or TRBV12-4 and TRBJ1-2, with D hard to call. V shed 6 bases and J shed 8 bases, with 16 bases lying between them. This CDR3 comprises 13 residues. The CDR3 protein is CASSPPILRGYTF. CDR3 DNA sequence: TGTGCCAGCAGCCCACCGATTCTGAGGGGCTACACCTTC.

V usage is TRBV28 and J usage is TRBJ1-5; D not resolved. Germline values: CDR1 MDHEN, CDR2 SYDVKM. V lost 1 base and J lost 4, with 5 bases in between. The CDR3 extends over 13 amino acids. The DNA for the CDR3 is TGTGCCAGCAGTTTATCGGGGAATCAGCCCCAGCATTTT. This encodes CASSLSGNQPQHF.

The gene calls are TRBV11-3 and TRBJ2-3, with 12 bases identical to TRBD2. This CDR3 has 15 amino acids. Germline trimming cut 5 bases from V and 3 bases from J; bases unmatched to any gene: 3. Germline V gives CDR1 SGHNT, CDR2 YENEEA. CDR3 sequence: CASSLAGGQTDTQYF. The DNA for the CDR3 is TGTGCCAGCAGCCTAGCGGGGGGGCAGACAGATACGCAGTATTTT.

V and J are TRBV30 and TRBJ1-1; D gene uncertain. Germline CDR1 reads GTSNPN; CDR2 reads SVGIG (reference sequence). CDR3 length equals 11 residues. V lost 3 bases and J 10 bases, leaving 12 bases between the germline ends. In nucleotides, the CDR3 is TGTGCCTGGAGGGGCTTCGAGGGAGCTTTCTTT. It encodes CAWRGFEGAFF.

This sequence joins TRBV4-3 and TRBJ2-7; D might be TRBD2 (5 bases). The germline V and J ends were trimmed by 1 base and 6 bases, with 13 bases remaining between them. From germline, CDR1 is LGHNA and CDR2 YSLEER. The CDR3 has 14 residues. The CDR3 here is CASSQGRASREQYF. CDR3 nucleotides: TGCGCCAGCAGCCAAGGAAGGGCTAGCCGCGAGCAGTACTTC.

In this sample, this clone turned up once. V is TRBV18 and J is TRBJ2-7, with 12 bases fitting TRBD2. Germline values: CDR1 KGHSH, CDR2 LQKENI. The CDR3 is 18 residues long. V shed 3 bases, J shed 4 bases, and the junction held 13 bases outside the gene matches. The CDR3 DNA sequence: TGTGCCAGCTCACCCCCGGGACTAGCGGGTGTAGGAGGTTACGAGCAGTACTTC. Translation: CASSPPGLAGVGGYEQYF.

V usage is TRBV5-1 and J usage is TRBJ2-3, with D possibly being TRBD2 (7 bases). Trimming removed 2 bases at V and 5 bases at J, with 12 bases between. CDR3 length: 14 amino acids. Germline V gene sequence: CDR1 SGHRS, CDR2 YFSETQ. CDR3 protein: CASSLRGAGDTQYF. The CDR3 DNA is TGCGCCAGCAGCTTACGGGGGGCAGGAGATACGCAGTATTTT.

CDR3 nucleotides: TGTGCCAGCAGCAGACAGGGGGGCTTTTCCCCACGGCATTTT. Amino acids: CASSRQGGFSPRHF. The V gene is TRBV6-2 or TRBV6-3, the J gene TRBJ1-5; the match to TRBD1 covers 9 bases. The germline V gene encodes CDR1 MNHEY and CDR2 SVGEGT. This CDR3 contains 14 residues. V lost 6 bases and J lost 15; bases outside the gene matches: 15.

This clone was observed a few times. V and J are TRBV7-8 and TRBJ1-6; D is possibly TRBD1 (6 bases). Germline V CDR1 and CDR2: SGHVS, FQNEAQ. This CDR3 spans 18 amino acids. V was clipped by 2 bases and J by 8 bases, with 22 bases between them. In DNA, the CDR3 is TGTGCCAGCAGCTTACGCTATTCAGGACAGCGAGGAGATTCACCCCTCCACTTT. Residues: CASSLRYSGQRGDSPLHF.

This chain links TRBV28 with TRBJ1-1, with D perhaps TRBD1 (6 bases). This CDR3 contains 14 residues. The germline CDR1 and CDR2 sequences are MDHEN and SYDVKM. V lost 4 bases to trimming and J lost 1 base, with 10 bases between them. CDR3 region: CASSWRGGNTEAFF. The CDR3 coding sequence is TGTGCCAGCAGTTGGAGGGGGGGGAACACTGAAGCTTTCTTT.